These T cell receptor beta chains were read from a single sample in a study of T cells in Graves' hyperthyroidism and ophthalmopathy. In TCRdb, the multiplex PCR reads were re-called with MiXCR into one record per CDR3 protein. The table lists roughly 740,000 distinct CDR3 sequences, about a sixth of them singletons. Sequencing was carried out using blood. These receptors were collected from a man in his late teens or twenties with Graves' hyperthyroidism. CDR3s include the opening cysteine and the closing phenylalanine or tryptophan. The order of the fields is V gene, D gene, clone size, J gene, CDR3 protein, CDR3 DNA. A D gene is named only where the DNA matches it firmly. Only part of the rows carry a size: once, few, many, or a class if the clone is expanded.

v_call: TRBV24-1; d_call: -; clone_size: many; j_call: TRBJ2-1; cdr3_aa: CATSGPGSPGGYEQFF; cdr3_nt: TGTGCCACCAGTGGTCCAGGCAGTCCCGGAGGTTATGAGCAGTTCTTC
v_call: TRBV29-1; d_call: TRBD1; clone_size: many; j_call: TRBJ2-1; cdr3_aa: CSVEGGTESRYNEQFF; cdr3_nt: TGCAGCGTTGAAGGGGGGACAGAAAGTAGATACAATGAGCAGTTCTTC
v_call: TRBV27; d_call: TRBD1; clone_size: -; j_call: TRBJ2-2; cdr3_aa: CASGIRGLGTGELFF; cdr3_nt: TGTGCCAGTGGGATCAGGGGGCTAGGCACCGGGGAGCTGTTTTTT
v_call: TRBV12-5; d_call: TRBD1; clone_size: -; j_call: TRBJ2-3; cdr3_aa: CASVRGPGTDTQYF; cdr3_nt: TGTGCTAGTGTTAGGGGGCCCGGGACAGATACGCAGTATTTT
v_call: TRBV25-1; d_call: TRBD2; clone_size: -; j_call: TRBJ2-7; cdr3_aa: CASSDHLAGGPYEQYF; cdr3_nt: TGTGCCAGCAGTGATCATCTAGCGGGAGGGCCCTACGAGCAGTACTTC
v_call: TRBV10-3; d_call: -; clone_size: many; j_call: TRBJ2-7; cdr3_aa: CAISDGGWKETYEQYF; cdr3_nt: TGTGCCATCAGTGATGGGGGCTGGAAGGAAACCTACGAGCAGTACTTC
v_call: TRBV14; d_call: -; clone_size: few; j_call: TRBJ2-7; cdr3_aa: CASSQGQGDPYEQYF; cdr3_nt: TGTGCCAGCAGCCAAGGGCAGGGTGACCCCTACGAGCAGTACTTC
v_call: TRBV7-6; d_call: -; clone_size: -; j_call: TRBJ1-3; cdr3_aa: CASSSSRGPGNTIYF; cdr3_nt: TGTGCCAGCAGCTCCAGCCGGGGGCCTGGAAACACCATATATTTT
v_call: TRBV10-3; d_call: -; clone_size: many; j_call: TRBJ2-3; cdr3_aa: CAITATFSPGDTQYF; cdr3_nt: TGTGCCATCACCGCGACCTTTTCCCCGGGTGATACGCAGTATTTT
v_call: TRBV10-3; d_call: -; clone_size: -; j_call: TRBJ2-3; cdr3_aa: CAISEDSGTDTQYF; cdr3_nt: TGTGCCATCAGTGAAGACTCTGGCACAGATACGCAGTATTTT
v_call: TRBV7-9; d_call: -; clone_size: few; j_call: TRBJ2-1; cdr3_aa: CASSPPGPEGNEQFF; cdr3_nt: TGTGCCAGCAGCCCACCGGGACCAGAGGGCAATGAGCAGTTCTTC
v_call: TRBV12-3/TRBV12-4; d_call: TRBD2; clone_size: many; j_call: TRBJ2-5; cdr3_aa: CASRGLAGGETQYF; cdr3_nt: TGTGCCAGCAGGGGGCTAGCGGGAGGCGAGACCCAGTACTTC
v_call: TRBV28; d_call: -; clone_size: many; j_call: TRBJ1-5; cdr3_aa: CASSWPAGGTLVPQHF; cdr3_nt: TGTGCCAGCAGTTGGCCCGCGGGGGGCACCCTAGTGCCCCAGCATTTT
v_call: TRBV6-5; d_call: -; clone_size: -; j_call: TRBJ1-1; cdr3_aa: CASSYTDSSWQNTEAFF; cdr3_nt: TGTGCCAGCAGTTACACGGACAGCTCCTGGCAAAACACTGAAGCTTTCTTT
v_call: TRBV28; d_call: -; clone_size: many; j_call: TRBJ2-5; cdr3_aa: CASSWSKTQYF; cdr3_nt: TGTGCCAGCAGTTGGTCGAAGACCCAGTACTTC
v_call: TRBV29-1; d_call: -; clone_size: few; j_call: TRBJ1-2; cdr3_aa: CSASDSYNYGYTF; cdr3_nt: TGCAGCGCCTCGGACAGCTACAACTATGGCTACACCTTC
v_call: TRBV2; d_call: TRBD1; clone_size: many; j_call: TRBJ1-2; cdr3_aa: CASRTGGPYGYTF; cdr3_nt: TGTGCCAGCAGGACAGGGGGACCCTATGGCTACACCTTC
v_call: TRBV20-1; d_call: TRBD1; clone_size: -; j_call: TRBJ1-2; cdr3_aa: CSARDRAGGGGYTF; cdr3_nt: TGCAGTGCTAGAGATCGGGCAGGGGGCGGTGGCTACACCTTC
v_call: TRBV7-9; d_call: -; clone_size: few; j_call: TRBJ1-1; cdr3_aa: CASSFRSGVTEAFF; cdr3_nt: TGTGCCAGCAGCTTTCGATCGGGGGTCACTGAAGCTTTCTTT
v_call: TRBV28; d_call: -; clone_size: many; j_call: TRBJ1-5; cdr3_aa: CASSFAGEQPQHF; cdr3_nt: TGTGCCAGCAGTTTTGCCGGGGAACAGCCCCAGCATTTT
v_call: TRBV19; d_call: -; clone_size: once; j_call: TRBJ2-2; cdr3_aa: CASTPYQGTGELFF; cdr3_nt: TGTGCCAGTACTCCATATCAGGGCACCGGGGAGCTGTTTTTT
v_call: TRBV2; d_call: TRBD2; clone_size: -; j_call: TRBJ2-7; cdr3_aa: CASSETSGKYEQYF; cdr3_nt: TGTGCCAGCAGTGAGACTAGCGGGAAATACGAGCAGTACTTC
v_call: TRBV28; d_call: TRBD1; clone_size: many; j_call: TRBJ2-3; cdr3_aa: CASSLGQGAPDTQYF; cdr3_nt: TGTGCCAGCAGTTTGGGACAGGGGGCCCCAGATACGCAGTATTTT
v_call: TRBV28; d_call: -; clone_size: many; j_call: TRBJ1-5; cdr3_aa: CASSLMTVNQPQHF; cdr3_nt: TGTGCCAGCAGTTTAATGACAGTCAATCAGCCCCAGCATTTT
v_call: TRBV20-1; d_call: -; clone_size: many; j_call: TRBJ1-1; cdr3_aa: CSANANTEAFF; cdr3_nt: TGCAGTGCTAACGCGAACACTGAAGCTTTCTTT
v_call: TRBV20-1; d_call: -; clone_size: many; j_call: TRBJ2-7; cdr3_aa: CSAPTSYYEQYF; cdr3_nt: TGCAGTGCACCGACAAGTTACTACGAGCAGTACTTC
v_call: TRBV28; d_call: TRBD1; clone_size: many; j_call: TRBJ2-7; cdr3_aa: CASTWTGGSYEQYF; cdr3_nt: TGTGCCAGCACCTGGACAGGTGGCTCCTACGAGCAGTACTTC
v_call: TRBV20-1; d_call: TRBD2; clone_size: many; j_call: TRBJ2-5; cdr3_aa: CSGTSGTQETQYF; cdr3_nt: TGCAGTGGGACTAGCGGAACTCAAGAGACCCAGTACTTC
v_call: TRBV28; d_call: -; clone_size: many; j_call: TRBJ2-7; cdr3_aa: CASSFSSSSYEQYF; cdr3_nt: TGTGCCAGCAGTTTCTCCTCTAGCTCCTACGAGCAGTACTTC
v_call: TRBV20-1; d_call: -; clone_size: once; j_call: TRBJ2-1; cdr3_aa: CSARKTGYNEQFF; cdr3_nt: TGCAGTGCTAGGAAGACAGGCTACAATGAGCAGTTCTTC
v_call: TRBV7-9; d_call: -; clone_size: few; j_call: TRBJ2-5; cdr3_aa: CASSLARGHRETQYF; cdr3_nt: TGTGCCAGCAGCTTGGCCCGTGGTCATCGGGAGACCCAGTACTTC
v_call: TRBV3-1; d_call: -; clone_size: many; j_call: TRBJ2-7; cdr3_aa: CASSQGSLESRHEQYF; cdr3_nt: TGTGCCAGCAGCCAAGGTTCATTGGAGAGTAGACACGAGCAGTACTTC
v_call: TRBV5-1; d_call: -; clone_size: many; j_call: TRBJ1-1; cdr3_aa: CASSSRGNTEAFF; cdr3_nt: TGCGCCAGCAGCTCCCGGGGGAACACTGAAGCTTTCTTT
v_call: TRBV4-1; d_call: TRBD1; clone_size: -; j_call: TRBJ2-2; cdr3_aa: CASSPRPTGTGELFF; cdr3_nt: TGCGCCAGCAGCCCCCGCCCGACAGGGACCGGGGAGCTGTTTTTT
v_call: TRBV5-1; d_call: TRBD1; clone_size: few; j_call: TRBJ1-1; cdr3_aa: CASSRTRTGSGEAFF; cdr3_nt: TGCGCCAGCAGCCGAACTCGGACAGGGTCAGGTGAAGCTTTCTTT
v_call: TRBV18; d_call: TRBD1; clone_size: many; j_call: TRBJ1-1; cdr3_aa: CASSLTGDNTEAFF; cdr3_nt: TGTGCCAGCTCACTGACAGGGGACAACACTGAAGCTTTCTTT
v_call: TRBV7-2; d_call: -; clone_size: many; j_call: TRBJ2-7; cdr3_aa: CASKISPLGPGYEQYF; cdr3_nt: TGTGCCAGCAAAATTTCGCCCCTCGGGCCCGGCTACGAGCAGTACTTC
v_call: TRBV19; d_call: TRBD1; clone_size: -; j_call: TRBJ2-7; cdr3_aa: CASSAATGVAYEQYF; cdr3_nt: TGTGCCAGTAGTGCCGCCACAGGGGTGGCCTACGAGCAGTACTTC
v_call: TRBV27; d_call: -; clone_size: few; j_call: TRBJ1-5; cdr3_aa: CASSLGTSSNQPQHF; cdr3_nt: TGTGCCAGCAGTTTAGGGACTTCAAGCAATCAGCCCCAGCATTTT
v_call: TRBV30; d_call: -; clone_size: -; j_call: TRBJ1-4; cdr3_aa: CAWGDSNEKLFF; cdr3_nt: TGTGCCTGGGGAGACAGTAATGAAAAACTGTTTTTT
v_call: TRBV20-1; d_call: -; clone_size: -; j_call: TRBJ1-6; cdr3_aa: CSARAEADSPLHF; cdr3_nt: TGCAGTGCTAGAGCTGAAGCGGATTCACCCCTCCACTTT
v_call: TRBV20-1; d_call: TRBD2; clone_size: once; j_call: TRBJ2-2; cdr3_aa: CSALAGDTGELFF; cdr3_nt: TGCAGTGCACTAGCGGGAGACACCGGGGAGCTGTTTTTT
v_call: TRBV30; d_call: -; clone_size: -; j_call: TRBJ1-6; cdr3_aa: CAWSLQGFNSPLHF; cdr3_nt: TGTGCCTGGAGTCTACAGGGCTTTAATTCACCCCTCCACTTT
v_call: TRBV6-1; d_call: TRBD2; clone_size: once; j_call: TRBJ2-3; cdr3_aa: CASRLAGVGDTQYF; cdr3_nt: TGTGCCAGCAGGCTAGCGGGAGTGGGGGATACGCAGTATTTT
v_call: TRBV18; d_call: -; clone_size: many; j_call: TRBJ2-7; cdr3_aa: CASSLGQAGEQYF; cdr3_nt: TGTGCCAGCTCACTGGGACAAGCGGGCGAGCAGTACTTC
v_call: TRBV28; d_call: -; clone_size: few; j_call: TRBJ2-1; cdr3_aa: CASSSSGTANEQFF; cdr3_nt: TGTGCCAGCAGTTCTTCCGGGACTGCCAATGAGCAGTTCTTC
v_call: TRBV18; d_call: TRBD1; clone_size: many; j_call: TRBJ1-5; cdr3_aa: CASSPTGGRGNQPQHF; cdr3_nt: TGTGCCAGCTCACCCACAGGGGGAAGGGGCAATCAGCCCCAGCATTTT
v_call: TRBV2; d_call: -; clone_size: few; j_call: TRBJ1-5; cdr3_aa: CASSEPWGNQPQHF; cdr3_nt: TGTGCCAGCAGTGAACCCTGGGGCAATCAGCCCCAGCATTTT
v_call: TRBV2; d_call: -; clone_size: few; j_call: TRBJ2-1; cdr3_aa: CASRGALASSYNEQFF; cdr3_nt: TGTGCCAGCAGGGGTGCCCTAGCGAGCTCCTACAATGAGCAGTTCTTC